The clone carrying this TCR beta chain was counted between two and nine times. Its specificity is unknown. The V and J ends lost 4 bases and 3 bases respectively, with 9 bases between them. This CDR3 has 13 amino acids. Germline CDR1 is ENHRY and CDR2 is SYGVKD. The data were taken from a study of yellow fever vaccine responses in identical twins. Study findings and constraints: The authors reported partly convergent, partly personalized vaccine responses in identical twins.

A single record per CDR3 protein comes from TCRdb applying MiXCR to the RT-PCR reads. The sample lists approximately 2,100 distinct CDR3 sequences, around 7% seen once, with 4.1% in the top ten. The source material was T cells from blood (PBMCs), unsorted or a sorted subset (not recorded which), sampled about 22 months after vaccination. This chain joins TRBV10-3 and TRBJ2-5; D is perhaps TRBD2 (5 bases). This clonotype originated in a young woman who received the yellow fever vaccine. This CDR3 is CAISVRTEETQYF. The CDR3 DNA reads TGTGCCATCAGTGTAAGGACTGAAGAGACCCAGTACTTC.